This TCR beta chain is drawn from a study of blood T cell repertoires in COVID-19. Study in general: Spain, Italy and the United States supplied samples that represented acute and convalescent COVID-19. Sample material is recorded as cDNA or gDNA derived from T cells, B-cell-depleted T cells, or PBMCs.

The CDR3 loop spans 16 amino acids. The V gene's germline CDR1 is SGHDT and CDR2 YYEEEE. V was clipped by 2 bases and J by 3 bases, with 17 bases between them. Original methodology: Amplification with reference gene primers provided the estimates of nucleated cell counts. Sequencing used immunoSEQ multiplex PCR; TCRdb keeps in-frame clones, though not all of them. The DNA was the basis for D and trimming; V, J and clone size are from that table. The table lists 15,000 to 20,000 clones, approximately 91% of them singletons, with about 16% in the top ten. The specimen was peripheral blood. This chain uses TRBV5-6 with TRBJ1-1; D perhaps matches TRBD1 (5 bases). This TCR was sampled from a human donor in a cohort sampled during active COVID-19. The chain's CDR3 is CASSFILRGWDTEAFF. The CDR3 coding sequence is TGTGCCAGCAGCTTCATATTAAGGGGATGGGACACTGAAGCTTTCTTT.